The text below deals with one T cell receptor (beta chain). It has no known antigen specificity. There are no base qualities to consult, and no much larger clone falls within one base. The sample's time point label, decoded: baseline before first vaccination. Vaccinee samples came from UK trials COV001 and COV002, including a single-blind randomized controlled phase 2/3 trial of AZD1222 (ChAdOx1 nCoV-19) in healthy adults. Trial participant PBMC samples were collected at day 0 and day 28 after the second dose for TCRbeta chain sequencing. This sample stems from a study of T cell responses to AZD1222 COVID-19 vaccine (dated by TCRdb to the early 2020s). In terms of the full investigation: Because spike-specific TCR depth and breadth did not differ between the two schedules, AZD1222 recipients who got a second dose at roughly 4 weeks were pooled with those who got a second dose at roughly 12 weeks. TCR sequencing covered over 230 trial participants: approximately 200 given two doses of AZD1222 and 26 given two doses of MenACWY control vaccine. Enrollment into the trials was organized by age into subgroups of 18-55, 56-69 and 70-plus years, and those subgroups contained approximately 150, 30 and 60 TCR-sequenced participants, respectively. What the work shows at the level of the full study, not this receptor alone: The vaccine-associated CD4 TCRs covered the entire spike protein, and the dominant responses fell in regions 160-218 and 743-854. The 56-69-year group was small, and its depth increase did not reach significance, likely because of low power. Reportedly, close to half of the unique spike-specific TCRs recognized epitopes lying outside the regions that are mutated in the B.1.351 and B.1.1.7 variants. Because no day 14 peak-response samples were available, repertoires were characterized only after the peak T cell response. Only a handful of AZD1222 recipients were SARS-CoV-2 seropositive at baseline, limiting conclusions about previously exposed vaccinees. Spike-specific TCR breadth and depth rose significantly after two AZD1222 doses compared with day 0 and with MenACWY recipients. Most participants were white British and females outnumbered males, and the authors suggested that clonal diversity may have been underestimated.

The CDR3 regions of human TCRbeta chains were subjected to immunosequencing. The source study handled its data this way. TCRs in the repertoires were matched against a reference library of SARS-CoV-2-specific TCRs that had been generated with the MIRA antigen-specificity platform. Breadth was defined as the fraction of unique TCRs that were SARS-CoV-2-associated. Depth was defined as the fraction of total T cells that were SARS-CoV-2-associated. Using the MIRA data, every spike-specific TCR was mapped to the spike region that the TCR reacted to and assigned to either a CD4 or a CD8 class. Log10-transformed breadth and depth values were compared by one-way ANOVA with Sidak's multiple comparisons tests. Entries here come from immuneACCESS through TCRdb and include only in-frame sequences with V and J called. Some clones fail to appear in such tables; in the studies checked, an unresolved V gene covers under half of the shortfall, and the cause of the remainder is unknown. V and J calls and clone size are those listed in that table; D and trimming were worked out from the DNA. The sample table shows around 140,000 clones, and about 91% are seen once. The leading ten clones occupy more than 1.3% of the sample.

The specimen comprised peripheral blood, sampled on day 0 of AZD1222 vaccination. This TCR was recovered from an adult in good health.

At the DNA level, the sequence is TGTGCCAGTAGTTATAACCGGAAGATTGGGGGGGACGAGCAGTACTTC. Its translation is CASSYNRKIGGDEQYF. Recombination linked TRBV19 to TRBJ2-7; 7 junctional bases match TRBD2. The germline V gene (reference sequence) specifies LNHDA as CDR1 and SQIVND as CDR2. The CDR3 covers 16 residues, taking in both the cysteine and the phenylalanine. CDR3 DNA only is kept here, 48 bases in frame from base 1. V has 5 bases trimmed and J has 5 bases trimmed; junction bases matching no gene number 15.